The 8 T cell receptor beta chains presented below share a single source sample, sequenced in a study of OX40 agonist ivuxolimab in advanced cancers. Libraries were constructed by the immunoSEQ multiplex PCR assay. TCRdb re-hosts the immuneACCESS table, in-frame sequences only. Its copies lack some clones; in the studies checked, an unresolved V gene accounts for under half of them, and the cause for the rest is not known. The sample contains around 50,000 clones, about 81% of them found a single time. The ten largest clones add up to over 0.6% of the sample. The source material was CD4+ or CD8+ T cells sorted from blood, sampled in a trial of the OX40 agonist ivuxolimab. These receptors all stem from an adult with an advanced solid tumor such as melanoma, head and neck, liver or kidney cancer.

A single count supports this clone. The V and J genes are TRBV19 and TRBJ2-1; 12 bases are a match to TRBD2. Germline V lookup: CDR1 LNHDA, CDR2 SQIVND (reference sequence). This CDR3 has 18 amino acids. V was pared by 4 bases and J by 5 bases, with 12 bases of the junction left unmatched. The CDR3 spells CASSKVPSLAGGNNEQFF. The CDR3 coding sequence is TGTGCCAGTAGTAAAGTACCGTCACTAGCGGGGGGTAACAATGAGCAGTTCTTC.

The chain couples TRBV9 to TRBJ2-3; D is tentatively TRBD1 or TRBD2 (5 bases each). Germline V lookup: CDR1 SGDLS, CDR2 YYNGEE. V gave up 3 bases and J gave up 6 bases, with 20 bases separating them. The CDR3 sequence is 16 residues long. CDR3 nucleotides: TGTGCCAGCAGCGCGAGATGGTCCCCGGGGCCCGATACGCAGTATTTT. Its translation: CASSARWSPGPDTQYF.

The J gene is TRBJ1-1, the V gene TRBV6-5, with 8 bases lining up with TRBD1. Per the germline V gene, CDR1 is MNHEY and CDR2 is SVGAGI. Losses at the gene ends were 5 bases for V and 0 bases for J; bases not matched to a gene: 5. This CDR3 contains 15 residues. In DNA form, the CDR3 reads TGTGCCAGCAGTCGACAGGGGACTATGAACACTGAAGCTTTCTTT. Its protein product is CASSRQGTMNTEAFF.

The V and J genes are TRBV7-9 and TRBJ2-4, with 9 nucleotides matching TRBD1. The CDR3 consists of 17 residues. Germline CDR1 is SEHNR and CDR2 is FQNEAQ (reference sequence). V shed 5 bases, J shed 5 bases, and the junction held 13 bases outside the gene matches. This CDR3 reads CASSARGRTGVENIQYF. In nucleotides, the CDR3 is TGTGCCAGCAGCGCCCGGGGCCGGACAGGGGTGGAAAACATTCAGTACTTC.

The rearrangement links TRBV5-6 to TRBJ2-3; D possibly corresponds to TRBD2 (5 bases). CDR1 and CDR2 (germline): SGHDT, YYEEEE. The CDR3 sequence is 17 residues long. Trimming stripped 1 base from V and 2 bases from J, with 17 bases between. CDR3 sequence reads: CASSLLAGATHTDTQYF. CDR3 bases: TGTGCCAGCAGCTTGCTGGCGGGCGCCACTCACACAGATACGCAGTATTTT. Complete variable domain (other parts from reference TRBV5-6 and TRBJ2-3): DAGVTQSPTHLIKTRGQQVTLRCSPKSGHDTVSWYQQALGQGPQFIFQYYEEEERQRGNFPDRFSGHQFPNYSSELNVNALLLGDSALYLCASSLLAGATHTDTQYFGPGTRLTVL.

This clone was recorded a few times. This chain links TRBV19 with TRBJ2-7; D ambiguous. The CDR3 runs to 16 residues. Germline assignment: CDR1 LNHDA and CDR2 SQIVND (reference sequence). Trimming removed 0 bases from V and 0 bases from J, with 12 bases in between. Written as DNA, the CDR3 is TGTGCCAGTAGTATAGATATGGCGACTGACTCCTACGAGCAGTACTTC. It specifies CASSIDMATDSYEQYF. Full variable domain (outside the CDR3, taken from reference TRBV19 and TRBJ2-7): DGGITQSPKYLFRKEGQNVTLSCEQNLNHDAMYWYRQDPGQGLRLIYYSQIVNDFQKGDIAEGYSVSREKKESFPLTVTSAQKNPTAFYLCASSIDMATDSYEQYFGPGTRLTVT.

The rearrangement uses TRBV2 and TRBJ1-5, with D uncertain. This CDR3 is built from 12 residues. Trimming removed 8 bases from V and 3 bases from J, with 8 bases in between. Germline CDR1 SNHLY, CDR2 FYNNEI. CDR3 coding DNA: TGTGCCAGCTTGGGAGACAATCAGCCCCAGCATTTT. Residues: CASLGDNQPQHF. Variable domain in full (rest from reference TRBV2 and TRBJ1-5): EPEVTQTPSHQVTQMGQEVILRCVPISNHLYFYWYRQILGQKVEFLVSFYNNEISEKSEIFDDQFSVERPDGSNFTLKIRSTKLEDSAMYFCASLGDNQPQHFGDGTRLSIL.

The V call is TRBV6-6, the J call TRBJ1-6; the D is unclear. Trimming stripped 2 bases from V and 8 bases from J, with 10 bases between. The CDR3 runs 14 residues. CDR1 and CDR2 from the germline V gene are MNHNY and SVGAGI (reference sequence). DNA of the CDR3: TGTGCCAGCAGTTACGGGGAGGGCTATTCACCCCTCCACTTT. Amino acids: CASSYGEGYSPLHF.